The 30 T cell receptor beta chains below were found in one sample sequenced in a study of T cells after posttransplantation cyclophosphamide (dated by TCRdb to about 2016). To count as naive, T cells had to be viable CD3+CD4+ or CD3+CD8+ cells with a CCR7+CD45RA+CD45RO-CD95-CD27+CD28+ profile. Preparation of the library involved the immunoSEQ multiplex PCR assay. TCRdb retrieved this table from immuneACCESS and kept in-frame rearrangements only. Not all clones are present; in checked studies, unresolved V genes account for under half, and no reason is known for the remainder. The table for this sample lists about 22,000 clones; approximately 97% of them were counted only once. Clones ranked in the top ten supply 0.1% to 0.15% of the sample. Sequenced material: naive CD4+ T cells sorted from PBMCs. The source of these receptors is a man aged 45-65 years in good health, CMV-negative, and a related stem cell transplant donor.

In nucleotides, the CDR3 is TGTGCAATGGGGGGGGGCGGAGATGAGCAGTTCTTC. Translating gives CAMGGGGDEQFF. This chain links TRBV6-6 with TRBJ2-1, with a possible D match to TRBD2 (7 bases). The germline V gene has CDR1 MNHNY and CDR2 SVGAGI (reference sequence). This CDR3 comprises 12 residues.

DNA for the CDR3: TGTGCCAGCAGCGGTCAGGAGGGGTACGGAAACACCATATATTTT. It encodes CASSGQEGYGNTIYF. The chain is built from TRBV7-8 and TRBJ1-3, with TRBD1 as a possible D gene (5 bases). The CDR3 consists of 15 residues. Trimming pared 5 bases from V and 4 bases from J, leaving 15 bases between. The germline CDR1 and CDR2 sequences are SGHVS and FQNEAQ.

J is TRBJ2-7 and V is TRBV2; TRBD2 matches at 7 bases. V trimming: 4 bases; J trimming: 2 bases; junction bases outside the gene matches: 11. The CDR3 length is 16 residues. Germline CDR1 and CDR2: SNHLY and FYNNEI. The CDR3 DNA reads TGTGCCAGCAGTGGTGGGGGGGTTACTCTGCCCTACGAGCAGTACTTC. Residues: CASSGGGVTLPYEQYF.

V usage is TRBV19 and J usage is TRBJ2-5, with D perhaps matching TRBD1 (5 bases). V lost 6 bases and J lost 1, with 15 bases in between. CDR3 length: 15 amino acids. Germline V gives CDR1 LNHDA, CDR2 SQIVND (reference sequence). CDR3 residues: CASSLQQARQETQYF. CDR3 in DNA: TGTGCCAGTAGCCTGCAACAGGCACGCCAAGAGACCCAGTACTTC. Supplemented by reference TRBV19 and TRBJ2-5, the full variable domain reads DGGITQSPKYLFRKEGQNVTLSCEQNLNHDAMYWYRQDPGQGLRLIYYSQIVNDFQKGDIAEGYSVSREKKESFPLTVTSAQKNPTAFYLCASSLQQARQETQYFGPGTRLLVL.

CDR3 amino acids: CASSFSTGGLHEQFF. In DNA, the CDR3 is TGTGCCAGTAGTTTCAGCACAGGGGGTCTGCATGAGCAGTTCTTC. The chain joins TRBV19 to TRBJ2-1; 8 bases match TRBD1. Per the germline V gene, CDR1 is LNHDA and CDR2 is SQIVND (reference sequence). Losses at the gene ends were 5 bases for V and 8 bases for J; bases not matched to a gene: 11. This CDR3 is built from 15 residues.

The chain carries TRBV12-5 and TRBJ2-1; possibly TRBD1 for D (8 bases). Trimming pared 2 bases from V and 3 bases from J, leaving 32 bases between. Germline assignment: CDR1 LGHNT and CDR2 FRNRAP. The CDR3 covers 22 residues. In DNA form, the CDR3 reads TGTGCTAGTGGTTTGAGGGAAAGACGTTGGGACAGGTTTAGGGAGGGCTACAATGAGCAGTTCTTC. Amino acid sequence: CASGLRERRWDRFREGYNEQFF.

This chain uses TRBV14 with TRBJ1-1; possible D gene TRBD1, 6 bases. The V and J ends lost 1 base and 1 base respectively, with 19 bases between them. The CDR3 consists of 18 residues. In germline, CDR1 is SGHDN, CDR2 FVKESK. CDR3 bases: TGTGCCAGCAGCCAAGCCCCGGAGGAGACAGGCGCGAACACTGAAGCTTTCTTT. Its protein product is CASSQAPEETGANTEAFF.

V gene TRBV10-3 combines with J gene TRBJ1-5; D is possibly TRBD1 (5 bases). V lost 3 bases and J lost 7, with 13 bases in between. Germline V lookup: CDR1 ENHRY, CDR2 SYGVKD. The CDR3 extends over 14 amino acids. The CDR3 DNA sequence: TGTGCCATCAGTGATTTGTCAGGGAAACAGCCCCAGCATTTT. Translating it yields CAISDLSGKQPQHF.

The gene calls are TRBV6-1 and TRBJ2-7; the D is unclear. CDR3 length equals 12 residues. V shed 8 bases and J shed 3 bases, with 11 bases lying between them. Germline V gives CDR1 MNHNS, CDR2 SASEGT. The CDR3 region is CASGGNRYEQYF. In DNA, the CDR3 is TGTGCCAGCGGCGGAAACCGCTACGAGCAGTACTTC.

The CDR3 spells CASSRAQHLSNYGYTF. CDR3 bases: TGCGCCAGCAGCCGGGCCCAGCATTTATCTAACTATGGCTACACCTTC. The chain joins TRBV4-3 to TRBJ1-2; D call uncertain. The germline CDR1 and CDR2 sequences are LGHNA and YSLEER. V was cut by 4 bases and J by 0 bases, with 15 bases left in between. The CDR3 loop spans 16 amino acids.

The genes are TRBV18 and TRBJ2-2; D is unclear. Trimming pared 5 bases from V and 0 bases from J, leaving 4 bases between. CDR1 is KGHSH and CDR2 is LQKENI in the germline V gene. The CDR3 is 13 residues long. The CDR3, as DNA: TGTGCCAGCTCATCTTCGAACACCGGGGAGCTGTTTTTT. Encoded protein: CASSSSNTGELFF. Filled out from reference TRBV18 and TRBJ2-2, the complete variable domain reads NAGVMQNPRHLVRRRGQEARLRCSPMKGHSHVYWYRQLPEEGLKFMVYLQKENIIDESGMPKERFSAEFPKEGPSILRIQQVVRGDSAAYFCASSSSNTGELFFGEGSRLTVL.

The chain uses TRBV19 and TRBJ2-7; 8 nucleotides align to TRBD1. Germline V gene data show CDR1 as LNHDA and CDR2 as SQIVND (reference sequence). The ends lost 6 bases at V and 0 bases at J; junction bases unmatched: 4. The CDR3 sequence is 14 residues long. Here the CDR3 DNA reads TGTGCCAGTAGAAGCGGACAGGGCTCCTACGAGCAGTACTTC. Residues: CASRSGQGSYEQYF.

The chain couples TRBV18 to TRBJ2-3; TRBD1 agrees at 10 bases. The V and J ends lost 8 bases and 4 bases, in that order; junction bases with no gene match: 9. Germline lookup yields CDR1 KGHSH and CDR2 LQKENI. This CDR3 region has 15 residues. CDR3 amino acids: CASMTGTGESDTQYF. CDR3 coding DNA: TGTGCCAGCATGACCGGGACAGGGGAGTCAGATACGCAGTATTTT.

The CDR3 loop is CASSTDRGGEKLFF. DNA for the CDR3: TGTGCCAGCAGCACCGACAGGGGGGGTGAAAAACTGTTTTTT. The chain links TRBV2 to TRBJ1-4, with 9 bases that match TRBD1. The CDR3 is 14 residues long. Looked up from germline, CDR1 is SNHLY and CDR2 is FYNNEI. V shed 6 bases and J 7 bases; nucleotides not matched to a gene: 6.

This chain links TRBV7-8 with TRBJ1-1, with D possibly being TRBD1 (6 bases). The CDR3 is 14 amino acids. Trimming stripped 5 bases from V and 5 bases from J, with 15 bases between. Germline loops: CDR1 SGHVS, CDR2 FQNEAQ. CDR3 in DNA: TGTGCCAGCAGCCCCTGGGGGGGGCGGACTGAAGCTTTCTTT. As protein: CASSPWGGRTEAFF.

The chain uses TRBV7-2 and TRBJ2-7; D possibly corresponds to TRBD2 (6 bases). This CDR3 is built from 13 residues. Germline V gene sequence: CDR1 SGHTA, CDR2 FQGNSA. V lost 3 bases and J 3 bases, leaving 9 bases between the germline ends. Written as DNA, the CDR3 is TGTGCCAGCAGCTTGACTAGAAACTACGAGCAGTACTTC. It specifies CASSLTRNYEQYF.

This chain uses TRBV5-1 with TRBJ2-7; weak D call: TRBD1 (5 bases). The germline V gene encodes CDR1 SGHRS and CDR2 YFSETQ. The V end lost 3 bases, the J end lost 4 bases, and 8 bases lay between the germline ends. The CDR3 runs to 12 residues. The CDR3 nucleotides read TGCGCCAGCAGCTCGGACACGTACGAGCAGTACTTC. Its protein is CASSSDTYEQYF.

V and J are TRBV10-3 and TRBJ1-5; D is unclear. This CDR3 region has 16 residues. The V end was cut by 4 bases, the J end by 3 bases, with 16 bases between. CDR1 is ENHRY and CDR2 is SYGVKD in the germline V gene. CDR3: CAISAYPPGTNQPQHF. CDR3 coding DNA: TGTGCCATCAGTGCTTATCCTCCCGGTACCAATCAGCCCCAGCATTTT.

The gene calls are TRBV19 and TRBJ1-1; D is possibly TRBD1 (6 bases). V lost 2 bases and J 0 bases, leaving 7 bases between the germline ends. The CDR3 consists of 14 residues. Germline V gene lookup returns CDR1 LNHDA and CDR2 SQIVND (reference sequence). The CDR3 is CASSIPGVNTEAFF. In DNA form, the CDR3 reads TGTGCCAGTAGTATACCAGGGGTGAACACTGAAGCTTTCTTT.

The V gene is TRBV4-1, the J gene TRBJ1-6; TRBD1 matches at 9 bases. This CDR3 is built from 15 residues. The V segment lost 1 base and the J segment 9 bases; nucleotides outside the gene matches: 4. Per germline, CDR1 MGHRA and CDR2 YSYEKL. The CDR3 nucleotides are TGCGCCAGCAGCCAAGTGGACAGGGGAGGTTCACCCCTCCACTTT. Protein sequence: CASSQVDRGGSPLHF.

This chain joins TRBV29-1 and TRBJ2-7; TRBD1 is a possible D gene (6 bases). The ends were cut back, 4 bases at V and 4 bases at J, with 11 bases in the middle. The CDR3 covers 12 residues. CDR1 is SQVTM, CDR2 ANQGSEA, per germline. The CDR3 nucleotides are TGCAGCGTTGGGACAGTTTTTTACGAGCAGTACTTC. It translates to CSVGTVFYEQYF.

CDR3 loop: CASSLEGARGYTF. For the CDR3, the DNA is TGTGCCAGCAGCTTAGAAGGGGCTCGTGGCTACACCTTC. The chain carries TRBV7-2 and TRBJ1-2; maybe TRBD1 (5 bases). V lost 1 base to trimming and J lost 7 bases, with 10 bases between them. CDR1 and CDR2 from the germline V gene are SGHTA and FQGNSA. This CDR3 has 13 amino acids.

The CDR3 loop is CASSQASGSFLGNEQFF. CDR3 nucleotide sequence: TGCGCCAGCAGCCAAGCTAGCGGGAGCTTTCTTGGGAATGAGCAGTTCTTC. The rearrangement links TRBV4-1 to TRBJ2-1, with 10 positions matching TRBD2. The CDR3 length is 17 residues. The V gene end was trimmed by 1 base and the J gene end by 7 bases; junction bases not matched to a gene: 10. Germline V gene sequence: CDR1 MGHRA, CDR2 YSYEKL.

The rearrangement uses TRBV4-3 and TRBJ2-1; TRBD2 matches 8 bases. The trim removed 0 bases at V and 4 bases at J, leaving 8 bases unmatched. CDR3 length: 17 amino acids. The germline V gene has CDR1 LGHNA and CDR2 YSLEER. This CDR3 reads CASSQDMMSGGYNEQFF. CDR3 in DNA: TGCGCCAGCAGCCAAGATATGATGAGCGGGGGTTACAATGAGCAGTTCTTC.

This chain links TRBV6-1 with TRBJ2-5, with 7 bases lining up with TRBD1. The J call may be faulty, since TRBJ2-7 better matches the DNA end. Germline-derived CDR1 and CDR2 are MNHNS and SASEGT. The CDR3 covers 18 residues. The CDR3 coding sequence is TGTGCCAGCAGTGAAAAATTAGGCTTTCTTGACAGGGTCTACGAGCAGTACTTC. Protein sequence: CASSEKLGFLDRVYEQYF.

This rearrangement joins TRBV6-1 to TRBJ2-1; maybe TRBD2 (5 bases). This CDR3 is 15 amino acids long. Trimming took off 8 bases at V and 4 bases at J, with 18 bases between the two ends. Germline values: CDR1 MNHNS, CDR2 SASEGT. CDR3 loop: CASLGLAVVYNEQFF. In nucleotides, the CDR3 is TGTGCCAGCCTGGGTCTAGCCGTGGTGTACAATGAGCAGTTCTTC.

The V call is TRBV7-6, the J call TRBJ2-3, with TRBD2 identical over 8 bases. The germline CDR1 and CDR2 sequences are SGHVS and FNYEAQ. This CDR3 is 19 amino acids long. V lost 3 bases, J lost 0 bases, and 14 bases stayed unmatched. This CDR3 is CASSLERGKSIASTDTQYF. As DNA, the CDR3 is TGTGCCAGCAGCTTGGAGCGGGGGAAATCCATTGCTAGCACAGATACGCAGTATTTT.

The chain employs TRBV5-4 and TRBJ1-2; TRBD1 agrees at 9 bases. Losses at the gene ends were 4 bases for V and 2 bases for J; bases not matched to a gene: 3. The CDR3 spans 14 residues. CDR1 is SGHNT and CDR2 is YYREEE in the germline V gene (reference sequence). The CDR3 sequence: CASSGDRANYGYTF. As DNA, the CDR3 is TGTGCCAGCAGCGGGGACAGGGCCAACTATGGCTACACCTTC.

The genes are TRBV10-3 and TRBJ1-1, with a tentative D call TRBD1 (5 bases). The V end lost 8 bases, the J end lost 1 base, and 17 bases lay between the germline ends. The CDR3 sequence is 15 residues long. The germline CDR1 and CDR2 sequences are ENHRY and SYGVKD. The CDR3 reads CAIGKGLTQNTEAFF. The DNA of the CDR3 is TGTGCCATCGGGAAGGGGCTTACCCAGAACACTGAAGCTTTCTTT.

The chain couples TRBV30 to TRBJ1-2; D not resolved. V lost 2 bases and J 2 bases, leaving 3 bases between the germline ends. Looked up from germline, CDR1 is GTSNPN and CDR2 is SVGIG (reference sequence). CDR3 size: 11 residues. The chain's CDR3 is CAWSSNYGYTF. The CDR3 nucleotides read TGTGCCTGGAGTTCGAACTATGGCTACACCTTC.